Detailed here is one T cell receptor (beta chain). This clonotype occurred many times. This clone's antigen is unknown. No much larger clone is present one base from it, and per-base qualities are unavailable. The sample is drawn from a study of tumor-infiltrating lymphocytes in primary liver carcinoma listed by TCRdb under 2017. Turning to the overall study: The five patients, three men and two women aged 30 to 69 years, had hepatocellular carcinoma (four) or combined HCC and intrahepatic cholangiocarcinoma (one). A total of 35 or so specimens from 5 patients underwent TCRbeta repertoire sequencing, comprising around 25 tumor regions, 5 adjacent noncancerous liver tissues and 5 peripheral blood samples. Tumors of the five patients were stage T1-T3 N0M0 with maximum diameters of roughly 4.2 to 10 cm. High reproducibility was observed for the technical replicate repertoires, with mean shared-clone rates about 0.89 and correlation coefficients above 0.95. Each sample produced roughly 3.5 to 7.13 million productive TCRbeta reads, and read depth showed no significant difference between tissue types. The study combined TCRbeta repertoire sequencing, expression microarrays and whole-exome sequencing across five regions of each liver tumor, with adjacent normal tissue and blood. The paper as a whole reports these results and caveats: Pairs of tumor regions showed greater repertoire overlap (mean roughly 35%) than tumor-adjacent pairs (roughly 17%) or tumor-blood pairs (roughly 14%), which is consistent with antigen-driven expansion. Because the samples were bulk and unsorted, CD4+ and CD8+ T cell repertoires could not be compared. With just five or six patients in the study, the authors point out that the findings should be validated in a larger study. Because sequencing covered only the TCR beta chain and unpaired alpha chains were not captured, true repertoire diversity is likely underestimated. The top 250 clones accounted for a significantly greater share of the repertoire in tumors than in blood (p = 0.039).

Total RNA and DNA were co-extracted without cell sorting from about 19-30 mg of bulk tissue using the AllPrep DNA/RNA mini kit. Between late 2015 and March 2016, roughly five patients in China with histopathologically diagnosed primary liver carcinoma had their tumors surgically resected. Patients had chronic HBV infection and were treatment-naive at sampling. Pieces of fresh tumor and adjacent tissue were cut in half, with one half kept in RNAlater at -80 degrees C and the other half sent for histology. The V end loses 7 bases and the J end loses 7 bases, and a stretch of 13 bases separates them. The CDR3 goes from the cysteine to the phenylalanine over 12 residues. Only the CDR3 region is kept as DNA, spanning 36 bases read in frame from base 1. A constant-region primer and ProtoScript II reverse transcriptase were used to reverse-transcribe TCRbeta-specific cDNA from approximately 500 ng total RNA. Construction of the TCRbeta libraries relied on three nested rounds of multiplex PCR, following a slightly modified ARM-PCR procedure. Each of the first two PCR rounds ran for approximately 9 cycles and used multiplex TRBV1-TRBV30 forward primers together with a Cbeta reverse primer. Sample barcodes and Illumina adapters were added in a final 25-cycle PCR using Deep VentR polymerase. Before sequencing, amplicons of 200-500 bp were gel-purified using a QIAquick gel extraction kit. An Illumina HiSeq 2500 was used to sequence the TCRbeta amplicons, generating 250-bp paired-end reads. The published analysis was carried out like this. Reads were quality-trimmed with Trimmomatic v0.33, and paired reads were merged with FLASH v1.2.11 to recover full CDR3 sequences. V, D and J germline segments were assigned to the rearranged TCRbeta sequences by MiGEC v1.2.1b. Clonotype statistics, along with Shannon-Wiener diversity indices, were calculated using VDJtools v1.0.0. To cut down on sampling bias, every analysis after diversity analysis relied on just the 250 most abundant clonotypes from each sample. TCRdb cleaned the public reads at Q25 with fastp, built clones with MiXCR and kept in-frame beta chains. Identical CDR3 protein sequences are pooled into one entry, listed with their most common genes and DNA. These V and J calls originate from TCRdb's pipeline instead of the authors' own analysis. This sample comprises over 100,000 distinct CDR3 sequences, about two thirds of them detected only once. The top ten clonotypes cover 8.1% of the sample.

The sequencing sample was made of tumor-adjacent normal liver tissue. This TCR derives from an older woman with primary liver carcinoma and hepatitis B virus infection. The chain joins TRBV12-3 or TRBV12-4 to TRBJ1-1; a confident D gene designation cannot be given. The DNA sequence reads TGTGCCAGCAAATCCCAAGGTCTTGAAGCTTTCTTT. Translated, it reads CASKSQGLEAFF.